This T cell receptor (beta chain) was sequenced in a study of CD8 T cells in ankylosing spondylitis. Whole-study findings and limits: Blood of patients with ankylosing spondylitis appeared to be characterized by a TCR beta motif of several highly homologous variants. Disease-associated clones were CD8+ and fairly uncommon in peripheral blood. In ankylosing spondylitis patients, matched synovial fluid reportedly showed significant enrichment of disease-linked clones.

TCR beta libraries were made by quantitative 5'-RACE with molecular barcodes. A single record per CDR3 protein comes from TCRdb applying MiXCR to the 5' RACE reads. The sample has approximately 35,000 distinct CDR3 sequences, 14% seen once. The CDR3 has 16 amino acids. CDR1 is SGHTA, CDR2 FQGNSA, per germline. The V end lost 1 base, the J end lost 3 bases, and 14 bases lay between the germline ends. Note on this clonotype: Its specificity is unknown.

The clonotype comes from a male donor with ankylosing spondylitis or in good health (not recorded which). The material sequenced was blood. The rearrangement links TRBV7-2 to TRBJ2-3; D may be TRBD1 or TRBD2 (6 bases each). The CDR3 reads CASSLGARGTTDTQYF. The CDR3 DNA follows: TGTGCCAGCAGCTTAGGGGCCCGGGGGACAACAGATACGCAGTATTTT.